The rows below give T cell receptor beta chains drawn from one sample of a study of T cell responses to AZD1222 COVID-19 vaccine. Libraries were prepared by immunoSEQ multiplex PCR; TCRdb keeps only in-frame clonotypes and omits some of them. Here the sample spans about 150,000 clones, around 90% being singletons. The sample in question was peripheral blood, obtained on day 0 of AZD1222 vaccination. The receptors here all came from an adult in good health. The CDR3 runs from the conserved cysteine through the conserved F or W. Fields, in order: CDR3 length, clone size, V gene, J gene, D gene, CDR3 DNA, CDR3 protein. The D gene is left open where the match is weak. Where a row states a size, it is once, few, many or the class of an expanded clone; other rows omit it.

10	NA	TRBV27	TRBJ1-2	NA	TGTGCCAGTAGACACTATGGCTACACCTTC	CASRHYGYTF
15	NA	TRBV7-8	TRBJ1-1	TRBD1	TGTGCCAGCAGCTCCGGGACAGGGGGCAGGGCTGAAGCTTTCTTT	CASSSGTGGRAEAFF
11	NA	TRBV14	TRBJ2-5	NA	TGTGCCAGCAGCCTCGGAGAGACCCAGTACTTC	CASSLGETQYF
14	few	TRBV5-4	TRBJ1-1	NA	TGTGCCAGCAGCTTGGCCCTCGTAAACACTGAAGCTTTCTTT	CASSLALVNTEAFF
12	NA	TRBV5-1	TRBJ2-5	NA	TGCGCCAGCAGCTCGGAGGCTAAGACCCAGTACTTC	CASSSEAKTQYF
14	NA	TRBV5-1	TRBJ1-4	NA	TGCGCCAGCAGAAGGGGAGGGACTAATGAAAAACTGTTTTTT	CASRRGGTNEKLFF
17	NA	TRBV4-2	TRBJ2-1	TRBD2	TGTGCCAGCAGCCAAGGGGAGGGTGGCAGTGGATGGAATGAGCAGTTCTTC	CASSQGEGGSGWNEQFF
16	NA	TRBV5-5	TRBJ2-2	NA	TGTGCCAGCAGCTCCGTTCTAGGGCTGAACACCGGGGAGCTGTTTTTT	CASSSVLGLNTGELFF
15	NA	TRBV5-4	TRBJ2-3	NA	TGTGCCAGCATCCCTTGGGGGGGGGCGACAGATACGCAGTATTTT	CASIPWGGATDTQYF
16	once	TRBV5-4	TRBJ1-2	TRBD1	TGTGCCAGCAGACCCGGACAGGGGTCCTCGCCATATGGCTACACCTTC	CASRPGQGSSPYGYTF
12	NA	TRBV6-2/TRBV6-3	TRBJ2-5	NA	TGTGCCAGCAGTCCAACCCCAGAGACCCAGTACTTC	CASSPTPETQYF
15	NA	TRBV5-1	TRBJ2-7	TRBD1	TGCGCCAGCAGCTTTTTCGGGACAGGGGCCTACGAGCAGTACTTC	CASSFFGTGAYEQYF
16	NA	TRBV18	TRBJ2-1	NA	TGTGCCAGCTCACTACTGGGGGACATCACCTACAATGAGCAGTTCTTC	CASSLLGDITYNEQFF
15	NA	TRBV6-2/TRBV6-3	TRBJ2-3	NA	TGTGCCAGCAGTTTGGTGGGGGGCCCCACAGATACGCAGTATTTT	CASSLVGGPTDTQYF
14	NA	TRBV6-5	TRBJ2-7	NA	TGTGCCAGTACAATACAGGGTGGATCCTACGAGCAGTACTTC	CASTIQGGSYEQYF
15	few	TRBV28	TRBJ1-3	NA	TGTGCCAGCAGTGTACTCACAGGCTCTGGAAACACCATATATTTT	CASSVLTGSGNTIYF
15	NA	TRBV19	TRBJ1-1	TRBD1	TGTGCCAGTAGGAACCCGGGACAGCGGAACACTGAAGCTTTCTTT	CASRNPGQRNTEAFF
13	few	TRBV10-3	TRBJ1-2	NA	TGTGCCATCAGTGAGGGCAGGGCATACGGCTACACCTTC	CAISEGRAYGYTF
17	NA	TRBV4-1	TRBJ2-1	TRBD2	TGCGCCAGCAGCCAGACACTTCAGCGGGGGGCAAACAATGAGCAGTTCTTC	CASSQTLQRGANNEQFF
14	NA	TRBV6-5	TRBJ2-1	TRBD2	TGTGCCAGCAGTTACGTCGCGGGGGGTGGTGAGCAGTTCTTC	CASSYVAGGGEQFF
13	once	TRBV6-5	TRBJ2-1	NA	TGTGCCAGCAGCCGATATGCGAGGAATGAGCAGTTCTTC	CASSRYARNEQFF
16	NA	TRBV5-1	TRBJ2-1	NA	TGCGCCAGCAGCTTCAGCGGATCAAGCTCCTACAATGAGCAGTTCTTC	CASSFSGSSSYNEQFF
14	NA	TRBV7-2	TRBJ2-1	TRBD1	TGTGCCAGCAGCACGGGACAGGTAATCAATGAGCAGTTCTTC	CASSTGQVINEQFF
16	NA	TRBV4-2	TRBJ2-1	NA	TGTGCCAGCAGCCAAGACTTTATTGGCTCCTACAATGAGCAGTTCTTC	CASSQDFIGSYNEQFF
16	NA	TRBV18	TRBJ2-1	TRBD1	TGTGCCAGCTCACACCCGACAGGGTTCCCTTACAATGAGCAGTTCTTC	CASSHPTGFPYNEQFF
14	NA	TRBV9	TRBJ2-7	TRBD2	TGTGCCAGCAGCGTAAGTAGCGGGGGAGGTGAGCAGTACTTC	CASSVSSGGGEQYF
11	NA	TRBV12-5	TRBJ1-5	NA	TGTGCTAGTGGTTTGGTGGGGCCCCAGCATTTT	CASGLVGPQHF
12	NA	TRBV5-6	TRBJ1-2	NA	TGTGCCAGCAGCTTGTCCGGGACTGGCTACACCTTC	CASSLSGTGYTF
14	few	TRBV3-1/TRBV3-2	TRBJ1-1	TRBD1	TGTGCCAGCAGCCCCGGACAGGCTGACACTGAAGCTTTCTTT	CASSPGQADTEAFF
17	NA	TRBV7-6	TRBJ2-2	NA	TGTGCCAGCAGCTTAGAAGGGCTCCCCACCGCCGCCGGGGAGCTGTTTTTT	CASSLEGLPTAAGELFF
18	once	TRBV6-4	TRBJ1-5	NA	TGTGCCAGCAGTGACTCGTGCAGGGGTCAATTTAGCAATCAGCCCCAGCATTTT	CASSDSCRGQFSNQPQHF
16	NA	TRBV6-6	TRBJ1-2	TRBD1	TGTGCCAGCAGTTACAGTAACAGGGGGCGCGGCTATGGCTACACCTTC	CASSYSNRGRGYGYTF
13	NA	TRBV5-4	TRBJ1-2	TRBD1	TGTGCCAGCGTGCCTACAGGGGGCTATGGCTACACCTTC	CASVPTGGYGYTF
13	NA	TRBV12-3/TRBV12-4	TRBJ1-2	NA	TGTGCCAGCAGTCCCACAGGAAACTATGGCTACACCTTC	CASSPTGNYGYTF
14	NA	TRBV7-2	TRBJ2-1	TRBD2	TGTGCCAGCAGCTGGCGACTAGCGTACAATGAGCAGTTCTTC	CASSWRLAYNEQFF
13	NA	TRBV5-4	TRBJ2-7	NA	TGTGCCAGCAGCGGGGACGTCTCCTACGAGCAGTACTTC	CASSGDVSYEQYF
14	NA	TRBV4-3	TRBJ1-2	NA	TGCGCCAGCAGCCAAGAGTTACGGGGTGGGGAATACACCTTC	CASSQELRGGEYTF
12	NA	TRBV7-8	TRBJ1-3	NA	TGTGCCAGCAGCCCCGAAGGAAACACCATATATTTT	CASSPEGNTIYF
13	NA	TRBV5-4	TRBJ1-1	TRBD1	TGTGCCAGCAGCGCAGGGGGGCGCACTGAAGCTTTCTTT	CASSAGGRTEAFF
14	NA	TRBV3-1/TRBV3-2	TRBJ1-6	TRBD1	TGTGCCAGCAGCTTGGGACAGGGGAATTCACCCCTCCACTTT	CASSLGQGNSPLHF
15	NA	TRBV5-1	TRBJ2-2	NA	TGCGCCACCCGCCCAGGGAGTGAGCTCACCGGGGAGCTGTTTTTT	CATRPGSELTGELFF
19	NA	TRBV20-1	TRBJ1-5	NA	TGCAGTGCTAGTGACCCCGGGACGGATGGAGTTTTTTCCAATCAGCCCCAGCATTTT	CSASDPGTDGVFSNQPQHF
14	NA	TRBV5-4	TRBJ2-3	NA	TGTGCCAGCAGCTTAAGTTTGGGCACAGATACGCAGTATTTT	CASSLSLGTDTQYF
14	NA	TRBV2	TRBJ2-4	TRBD2	TGTGCCAGCAGAGAGACTAGCGGGGGATTCATTCAGTACTTC	CASRETSGGFIQYF
15	few	TRBV6-5	TRBJ2-2	NA	TGTGCCGAGGGTAACGGACAGACGAACACCGGGGAGCTGTTTTTT	CAEGNGQTNTGELFF
15	NA	TRBV15	TRBJ1-5	NA	TGTGCCACCAGCCTTACTTGGGGGACCTATCAGCCCCAGCATTTT	CATSLTWGTYQPQHF